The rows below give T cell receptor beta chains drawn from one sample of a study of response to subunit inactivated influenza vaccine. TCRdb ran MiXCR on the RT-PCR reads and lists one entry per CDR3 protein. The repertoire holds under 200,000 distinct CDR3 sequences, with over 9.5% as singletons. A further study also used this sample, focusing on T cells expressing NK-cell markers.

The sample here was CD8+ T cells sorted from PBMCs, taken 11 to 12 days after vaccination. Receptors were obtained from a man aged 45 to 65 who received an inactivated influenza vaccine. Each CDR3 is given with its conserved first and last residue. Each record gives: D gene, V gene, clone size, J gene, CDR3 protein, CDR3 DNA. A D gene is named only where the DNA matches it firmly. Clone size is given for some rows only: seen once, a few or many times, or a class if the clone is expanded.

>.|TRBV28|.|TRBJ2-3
CASSLWAASTDTQYF
TGTGCCAGCAGTTTATGGGCGGCTAGCACAGATACGCAGTATTTT
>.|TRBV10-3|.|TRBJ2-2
CAISESIGAGELFF
TGTGCCATCAGTGAGTCCATTGGGGCCGGGGAGCTGTTTTTT
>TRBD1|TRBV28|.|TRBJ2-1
CASTPYRVGGLNEQSF
TGTGCCAGCACCCCGTATAGAGTAGGGGGCTTGAATGAGCAGTCCTTC
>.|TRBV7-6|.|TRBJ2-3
CASSSLADRTDTQYF
TGTGCCAGCAGCTCCTTGGCGGATCGCACAGATACGCAGTATTTT
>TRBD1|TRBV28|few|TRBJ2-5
CASTDRGREETQYF
TGTGCCAGTACGGACAGGGGGCGAGAGGAGACCCAGTACTTC
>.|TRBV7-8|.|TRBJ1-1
CASSLMGLRAGEAFF
TGTGCCAGCAGCTTGATGGGTTTGCGGGCGGGTGAAGCTTTCTTT
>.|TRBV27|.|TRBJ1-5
CASSRLGVDLGQPQHF
TGTGCCAGCAGTAGACTAGGGGTGGATTTGGGCCAGCCCCAGCATTTT
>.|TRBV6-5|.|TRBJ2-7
CASSYKADSYEQYF
TGTGCCAGCAGTTACAAGGCAGACTCCTACGAGCAGTACTTC
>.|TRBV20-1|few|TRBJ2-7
CSAVQGYEQYF
TGCAGTGCCGTACAGGGATACGAGCAGTACTTC
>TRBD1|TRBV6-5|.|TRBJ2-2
CASSSGQGVLLGTGELFF
TGTGCCAGCAGTTCCGGACAGGGGGTTTTATTAGGCACCGGGGAGCTGTTTTTT
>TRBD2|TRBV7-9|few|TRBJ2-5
CASSPIAGGHQYF
TGTGCCAGCAGCCCCATAGCGGGGGGGCACCAGTACTTC
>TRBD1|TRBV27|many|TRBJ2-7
CASSPGTGPYEQYF
TGTGCCAGCAGTCCCGGGACAGGTCCCTACGAGCAGTACTTC
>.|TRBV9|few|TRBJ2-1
CASSVIGSSYNEQFF
TGTGCCAGCAGCGTAATCGGGAGCTCCTACAATGAGCAGTTCTTC
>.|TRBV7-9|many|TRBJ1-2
CASSLADVNYGYTF
TGTGCCAGCAGCTTGGCTGACGTGAACTATGGCTACACCTTC
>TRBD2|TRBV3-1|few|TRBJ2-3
CASSPIPTWRGSTDTQYF
TGTGCCAGCAGCCCGATTCCCACTTGGCGGGGGAGCACAGATACGCAGTATTTT
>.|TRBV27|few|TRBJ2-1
CASSDHRSSYNEQFF
TGTGCCAGCAGTGACCACAGGAGCTCCTACAATGAGCAGTTCTTC
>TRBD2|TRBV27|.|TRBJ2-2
CASSSPTGLAGTGELFF
TGTGCCAGCAGTTCCCCCACGGGACTAGCCGGCACCGGGGAGCTGTTTTTT
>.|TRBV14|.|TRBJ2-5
CASSQDVWGEGQYF
TGTGCCAGCAGCCAAGATGTATGGGGAGAGGGCCAGTACTTC
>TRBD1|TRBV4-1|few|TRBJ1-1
CASSQATGDTEAFF
TGCGCCAGCAGCCAGGCAACAGGGGACACTGAAGCTTTCTTT
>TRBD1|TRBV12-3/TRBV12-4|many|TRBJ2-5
CASSLWDRGPSETQYF
TGTGCCAGCAGTTTATGGGACAGGGGGCCCAGTGAGACCCAGTACTTC
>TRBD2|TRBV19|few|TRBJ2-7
CASSIDSGGTYEQYF
TGTGCCAGTAGTATCGATAGCGGGGGTACCTACGAGCAGTACTTC
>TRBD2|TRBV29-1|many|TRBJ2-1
CSVAGTSPYNEQFF
TGCAGCGTGGCCGGGACTAGCCCCTACAATGAGCAGTTCTTC
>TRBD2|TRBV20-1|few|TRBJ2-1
CSAHPTSGIDEQFF
TGCAGTGCCCACCCGACTAGCGGGATCGATGAGCAGTTCTTC
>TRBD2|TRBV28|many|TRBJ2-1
CASSSGSSYNEQFF
TGTGCCAGCAGCAGCGGGAGCTCCTACAATGAGCAGTTCTTC
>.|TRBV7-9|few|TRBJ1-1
CASSLTKGRVTEAFF
TGTGCCAGCAGCTTAACGAAGGGGCGCGTCACTGAAGCTTTCTTT
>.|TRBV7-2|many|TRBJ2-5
CASSKGDRTQETQYF
TGTGCCAGCAGCAAGGGTGACCGTACCCAAGAGACCCAGTACTTC
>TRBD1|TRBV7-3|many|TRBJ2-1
CASSLRDRGLGRPDEQFF
TGTGCCAGCAGCTTAAGGGACAGGGGGCTAGGGAGGCCGGATGAGCAGTTCTTC
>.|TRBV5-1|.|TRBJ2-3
CASSYRASTDTQYF
TGCGCCAGCAGCTACAGGGCTAGCACAGATACGCAGTATTTT
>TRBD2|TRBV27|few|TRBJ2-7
CASSLVPLAGVPYEQYF
TGTGCCAGCAGTTTAGTACCTCTAGCGGGAGTACCTTACGAGCAGTACTTC
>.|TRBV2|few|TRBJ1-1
CASSASVEAFF
TGTGCCAGCAGTGCTTCGGTTGAAGCTTTCTTT
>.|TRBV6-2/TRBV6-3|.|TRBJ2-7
CASSYGGRYEQYF
TGTGCCAGCAGTTACGGGGGGCGCTACGAGCAGTACTTC
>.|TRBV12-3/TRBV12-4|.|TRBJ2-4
CASTNDTAKNIQYF
TGTGCCAGCACCAATGACACGGCCAAAAACATTCAGTACTTC
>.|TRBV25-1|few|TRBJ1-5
CASSEYSLNQPQHF
TGTGCCAGCAGTGAATATAGTCTCAATCAGCCCCAGCATTTT
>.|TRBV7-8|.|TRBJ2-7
CASSNTPEQYF
TGTGCCAGCAGCAATACCCCCGAGCAGTACTTC
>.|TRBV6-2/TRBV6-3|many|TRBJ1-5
CASSGQLETRDLIDNQPQHF
TGTGCCAGCAGCGGACAATTAGAGACAAGGGACCTTATAGACAATCAGCCCCAGCATTTT
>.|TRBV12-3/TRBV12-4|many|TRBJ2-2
CASSPRDTLPTGELFF
TGTGCCAGCAGTCCCCGGGACACCTTGCCCACCGGGGAGCTGTTTTTT
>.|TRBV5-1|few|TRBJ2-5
CASSGGSEETQYF
TGCGCCAGCAGCGGTGGTAGCGAGGAGACCCAGTACTTC
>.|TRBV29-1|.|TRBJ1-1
CSVQQNTEAFF
TGCAGTGTACAGCAGAACACTGAAGCTTTCTTT
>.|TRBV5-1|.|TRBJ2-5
CASSLDNQETQYF
TGCGCCAGCAGCTTAGACAATCAAGAGACCCAGTACTTC
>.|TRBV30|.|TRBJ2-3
CAWSVSGGRTDTQYF
TGTGCCTGGAGTGTATCGGGTGGGCGCACAGATACGCAGTATTTT